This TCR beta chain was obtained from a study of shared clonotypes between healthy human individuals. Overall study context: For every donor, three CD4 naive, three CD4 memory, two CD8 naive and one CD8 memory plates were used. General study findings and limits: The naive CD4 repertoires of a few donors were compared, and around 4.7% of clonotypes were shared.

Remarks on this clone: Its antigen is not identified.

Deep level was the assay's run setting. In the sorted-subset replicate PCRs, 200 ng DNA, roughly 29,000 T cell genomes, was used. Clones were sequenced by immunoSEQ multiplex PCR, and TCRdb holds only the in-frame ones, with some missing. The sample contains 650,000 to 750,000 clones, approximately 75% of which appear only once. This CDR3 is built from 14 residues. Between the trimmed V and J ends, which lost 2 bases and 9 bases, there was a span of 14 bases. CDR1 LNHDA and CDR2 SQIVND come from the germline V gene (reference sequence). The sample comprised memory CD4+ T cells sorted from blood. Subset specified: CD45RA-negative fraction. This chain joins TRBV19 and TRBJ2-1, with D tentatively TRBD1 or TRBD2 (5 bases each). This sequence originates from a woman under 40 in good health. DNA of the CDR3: TGTGCCAGTAGTATATCACCAGGGAGTGGTGAGCAGTTCTTC. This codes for CASSISPGSGEQFF.